Listed below are T cell receptor beta chains from one sample, sequenced in a study of T cell responses to AZD1222 COVID-19 vaccine. Data came from immunoSEQ multiplex PCR; TCRdb stores just in-frame clones and leaves some out. The sample carries roughly 120,000 clones, 70% to 90% recorded once. The sample consisted of peripheral blood, taken on day 0 of AZD1222 vaccination. These receptors came from an adult in good health. CDR3s include the opening cysteine and the closing phenylalanine or tryptophan. D genes are given only for firm matches. Clone size is stated in some rows and not others, as once, few, many or a class when expanded.

d_call	clone_size	v_call	j_call	cdr3_aa	cdr3_nt
.	.	TRBV9	TRBJ1-2	CASSATKENYGYTF	TGTGCCAGCAGCGCAACTAAGGAGAACTATGGCTACACCTTC
.	.	TRBV2	TRBJ1-5	CASSQQYQPQHF	TGTGCCAGCAGTCAACAATATCAGCCCCAGCATTTT
TRBD1	few	TRBV11-2	TRBJ2-7	CASSPGQTYEQYF	TGTGCCAGCAGCCCGGGACAGACCTACGAGCAGTACTTC
.	.	TRBV4-1	TRBJ1-6	CASSQSGGAWNSPLHF	TGCGCCAGCAGCCAGTCGGGGGGCGCATGGAATTCACCCCTCCACTTT
.	once	TRBV12-3/TRBV12-4	TRBJ1-2	CASSLAPNYGYTF	TGTGCCAGCAGTTTAGCCCCCAACTATGGCTACACCTTC
.	.	TRBV7-9	TRBJ2-7	CASSEISEQYF	TGTGCCAGCAGCGAGATATCGGAGCAGTACTTC
.	.	TRBV2	TRBJ1-1	CASSLGRGNTEAFF	TGTGCCAGCAGTCTAGGACGGGGAAATACTGAAGCTTTCTTT
.	.	TRBV6-1	TRBJ2-3	CASSVQASSTDTQYF	TGTGCCAGCAGTGTCCAGGCTTCTAGCACAGATACGCAGTATTTT
.	.	TRBV7-2	TRBJ2-7	CASSFDPPPRDEQYF	TGTGCCAGCAGCTTTGACCCACCCCCCCGGGACGAGCAGTACTTC
TRBD1	.	TRBV6-4	TRBJ1-6	CASRDTRQGLSPLHF	TGTGCCAGCAGAGATACTAGACAGGGTCTCTCACCCCTCCACTTT
.	once	TRBV3-1/TRBV3-2	TRBJ2-2	CASSRSGELFF	TGTGCCAGCAGCCGGTCCGGGGAGCTGTTTTTT
.	.	TRBV7-3	TRBJ2-3	CASSLSHKDTQYF	TGTGCCAGCAGCTTAAGTCATAAAGATACGCAGTATTTT
.	.	TRBV18	TRBJ2-7	CASSTGVSYEQYF	TGTGCCAGCTCTACGGGGGTCAGCTACGAGCAGTACTTC
.	.	TRBV18	TRBJ1-1	CASSPTPPAVNTEAFF	TGTGCCAGCTCACCAACCCCCCCCGCAGTGAACACTGAAGCTTTCTTT
TRBD1	.	TRBV2	TRBJ2-1	CASRGDRDYNEQFF	TGTGCCAGCAGGGGGGACAGGGACTACAATGAGCAGTTCTTC
TRBD2	.	TRBV5-1	TRBJ2-3	CASSFLAGGVFSSTDTQYF	TGCGCCAGCAGCTTCCTAGCGGGGGGCGTTTTCTCTAGCACAGATACGCAGTATTTT
.	.	TRBV27	TRBJ1-1	CASSLTWATEAFF	TGTGCCAGCAGTTTAACGTGGGCCACTGAAGCTTTCTTT
.	.	TRBV6-6	TRBJ2-5	CASSYPQGKETQYF	TGTGCCAGCAGTTACCCCCAAGGGAAGGAGACCCAGTACTTC
.	.	TRBV22-1	TRBJ2-5	CPGSPDRGQFVTETQYF	TGTCCTGGGAGCCCAGACAGGGGGCAGTTTGTCACCGAGACCCAGTACTTC
.	.	TRBV3-1/TRBV3-2	TRBJ2-5	CASSRGRGETQYF	TGTGCCAGCAGCCGGGGCAGGGGAGAGACCCAGTACTTC
.	.	TRBV9	TRBJ2-3	CASQKYRGTDTQYF	TGTGCCAGCCAGAAGTACAGGGGCACAGATACGCAGTATTTT
TRBD1	.	TRBV12-3/TRBV12-4	TRBJ1-2	CASSFLDREGYTF	TGTGCCAGCAGTTTTTTAGACAGGGAAGGCTACACCTTC
TRBD1	.	TRBV9	TRBJ2-3	CASSPTHGWGQGRMGQYF	TGTGCCAGCAGCCCGACCCACGGATGGGGACAGGGCCGAATGGGGCAGTATTTT
.	.	TRBV19	TRBJ2-2	CASSSRDIIGELFF	TGTGCCAGTAGTAGCAGGGATATAATCGGGGAGCTGTTTTTT
.	.	TRBV9	TRBJ1-4	CASSVGQALNEKLFF	TGTGCCAGCAGCGTTGGGCAGGCGCTTAATGAAAAACTGTTTTTT
.	.	TRBV6-4	TRBJ1-2	CASSDSPRKGYTF	TGTGCCAGCAGTGACTCGCCGAGGAAAGGCTACACCTTC
TRBD1	.	TRBV19	TRBJ1-1	CASRSLRTGGGTEAFF	TGTGCCAGTAGAAGCCTGAGGACAGGGGGTGGCACTGAAGCTTTCTTT
.	.	TRBV4-1	TRBJ2-7	CASSQEPTTVYEQYF	TGCGCCAGCAGCCAAGAACCTACTACCGTCTACGAGCAGTACTTC
.	once	TRBV5-5	TRBJ2-7	CASSINAGVGYEQYF	TGTGCCAGCAGCATAAACGCAGGGGTGGGCTACGAGCAGTACTTC
.	.	TRBV7-9	TRBJ1-4	CASSLAQGNEKLFF	TGTGCCAGCAGCTTAGCCCAGGGAAATGAAAAACTGTTTTTT
.	.	TRBV10-3	TRBJ2-7	CAILDRKGGEQYF	TGTGCCATCCTAGACAGGAAAGGGGGCGAGCAGTACTTC
.	few	TRBV27	TRBJ1-5	CASSLEGYQPQHF	TGTGCCAGCAGTTTGGAGGGATATCAGCCCCAGCATTTT
TRBD2	.	TRBV29-1	TRBJ2-2	CSALAGGNTGELFF	TGCAGCGCTTTAGCGGGGGGGAACACCGGGGAGCTGTTTTTT
.	once	TRBV12-3/TRBV12-4	TRBJ2-2	CASRGANTGELFF	TGTGCCAGTAGGGGAGCGAACACCGGGGAGCTGTTTTTT
.	.	TRBV12-3/TRBV12-4	TRBJ1-5	CASSLGNQPQHF	TGTGCCAGCAGTTTGGGCAATCAGCCCCAGCATTTT
.	once	TRBV7-3	TRBJ1-1	CASGKERDTEAFF	TGTGCCAGCGGAAAAGAGCGCGACACTGAAGCTTTCTTT
TRBD1	.	TRBV28	TRBJ1-2	CASSSRTGAGYTF	TGTGCCAGCAGTTCCCGGACAGGCGCGGGCTACACCTTC
.	.	TRBV6-6	TRBJ2-1	CASRITTYNEQFF	TGTGCCAGCAGGATAACAACCTACAATGAGCAGTTCTTC
.	once	TRBV29-1	TRBJ1-1	CSSVLGDTEAFF	TGCAGCTCCGTTCTGGGGGACACTGAAGCTTTCTTT
.	.	TRBV27	TRBJ2-1	CASSFPQHGTTYNEQFF	TGTGCCAGCAGTTTCCCCCAGCACGGGACGACCTACAATGAGCAGTTCTTC
.	once	TRBV6-5	TRBJ1-2	CASSPRDVGYTF	TGTGCCAGCAGTCCCCGCGATGTTGGCTACACCTTC
TRBD1	.	TRBV6-5	TRBJ2-3	CASSYLGTGTDTQYF	TGTGCCAGCAGTTACCTTGGGACAGGTACAGATACGCAGTATTTT
.	.	TRBV4-1	TRBJ1-3	CASSQFLSGNTIYF	TGCGCCAGCAGCCAATTTCTATCTGGAAACACCATATATTTT
.	.	TRBV14	TRBJ1-6	CASNQGGHYNSPLHF	TGTGCCAGCAACCAAGGGGGACACTATAATTCACCCCTCCACTTT
TRBD1	.	TRBV7-3	TRBJ1-5	CASSPRTGVVQPQHF	TGTGCCAGCAGCCCTCGGACAGGGGTGGTTCAGCCCCAGCATTTT
.	.	TRBV11-2	TRBJ2-1	CASSLIRGPGNEQFF	TGTGCCAGCAGCTTAATCCGGGGGCCGGGGAATGAGCAGTTCTTC